Presented here are 20 T cell receptor beta chains from one specimen sequenced in a study of T cells after yellow fever vaccination. In TCRdb, the 5' RACE reads were re-called with MiXCR into one record per CDR3 protein. The profile shows 500,000 to 650,000 distinct CDR3 sequences, 9% to 15% of them singletons. Source: PBMCs, taken on the day of the yellow fever booster vaccination. The receptors come from a young man who received the YFV17D yellow fever vaccine.

The rearrangement links TRBV29-1 to TRBJ2-3; D is unclear. The CDR3 loop spans 13 amino acids. V shed 4 bases and J shed 2 bases, with 10 bases lying between them. CDR1 and CDR2 (germline): SQVTM, ANQGSEA. The CDR3 loop reads CSVGALLTDTQYF. The CDR3 nucleotides are TGCAGCGTTGGGGCGCTACTCACAGATACGCAGTATTTT.

Ten or more counts support this clonotype. The V call is TRBV29-1, the J call TRBJ2-3, with D possibly being TRBD2 (5 bases). CDR1 and CDR2 from the germline V gene are SQVTM and ANQGSEA. Between the trimmed V and J ends, which lost 6 bases and 4 bases, there was a span of 8 bases. The CDR3 sequence is 11 residues long. CDR3 sequence reads: CSVGAADTQYF. The CDR3 DNA reads as TGCAGCGTGGGAGCGGCAGATACGCAGTATTTT.

In its sample, this clonotype was seen a few times. The J gene is TRBJ1-5, the V gene TRBV5-1; no clear D gene. Per the germline V gene, CDR1 is SGHRS and CDR2 is YFSETQ. V lost 0 bases, J lost 0 bases, and 10 bases lay in between. This CDR3 has 16 residues. This chain's CDR3 is CASSLVGSYSNQPQHF. In nucleotides, the CDR3 is TGCGCCAGCAGCTTGGTCGGTAGCTATAGCAATCAGCCCCAGCATTTT.

This chain connects TRBV27 to TRBJ1-3; 7 nucleotides line up with TRBD1. The CDR3 contains 15 residues. Germline values: CDR1 MNHEY, CDR2 SMNVEV (reference sequence). The J segment lost 0 bases and the V segment lost 6 bases, leaving 5 bases of the junction unmatched. CDR3: CASRAAGGSGNTIYF. In DNA form, the CDR3 reads TGTGCCAGCAGGGCCGCAGGGGGCTCTGGAAACACCATATATTTT.

This clonotype was seen a handful of times. The chain carries TRBV20-1 and TRBJ2-1; D might be TRBD2 (5 bases). Per the germline V gene, CDR1 is DFQATT and CDR2 is SNEGSKA (reference sequence). CDR3 length equals 14 residues. The germline V and J ends were trimmed by 1 base and 3 bases, with 10 bases remaining between them. CDR3: CSARAGMHYNEQFF. The CDR3 region has the DNA TGCAGTGCTAGAGCGGGGATGCACTACAATGAGCAGTTCTTC.

This clonotype was seen at least ten times. This chain links TRBV29-1 with TRBJ2-5; 9 bases are shared with TRBD2. CDR3 size: 16 residues. CDR1 is SQVTM, CDR2 ANQGSEA, per germline. Trimming cost V 1 base and J 6 bases; bases outside gene matches: 12. CDR3 region: CSVEGNGASGIKTQYF. CDR3 sequence (DNA): TGCAGCGTTGAAGGAAACGGGGCTAGCGGGATTAAGACCCAGTACTTC.

J is TRBJ2-7 and V is TRBV4-2; TRBD2 matches at 15 bases. CDR3 length: 17 residues. CDR1 LGHNA and CDR2 YNFKEQ come from the germline V gene. Trimming cost V 1 base and J 2 bases; bases outside gene matches: 3. The CDR3 DNA follows: TGTGCCAGCAGCCAAGTCTGGACTAGCGGGAGGGCCTACGAGCAGTACTTC. Protein sequence: CASSQVWTSGRAYEQYF.

This clonotype was counted a few times. The rearrangement joins TRBV5-1 to TRBJ2-7; weak D call: TRBD1 (5 bases). Germline V gives CDR1 SGHRS, CDR2 YFSETQ. This CDR3 contains 13 residues. V was cut by 3 bases and J by 6 bases, with 13 bases left in between. In nucleotides, the CDR3 is TGCGCCAGCAGCTCCCCGCCAGGGCCCGAGCAGTACTTC. Residues: CASSSPPGPEQYF.

About this clonotype itself: An end of the junction does not agree with germline; a read error may underlie this. This sequence joins TRBV12-3 or TRBV12-4 and TRBJ2-7; 10 bases align to TRBD2. This CDR3 is 15 amino acids long. CDR3 DNA sequence: TGTGCCAGCAGTTTATCGGCGCTAGCGGGAGAGGAGCGGTACTTC. This sequence encodes CASSLSALAGEERYF.

The chain is built from TRBV6-1 and TRBJ2-7; 13 bases are shared with TRBD2. Germline V lookup: CDR1 MNHNS, CDR2 SASEGT. The trim removed 5 bases at V and 1 base at J, leaving 2 bases unmatched. The CDR3 totals 15 residues. The CDR3 is CASSKTSGRSYEQYF. The CDR3 DNA reads as TGTGCCAGCAGTAAGACTAGCGGGAGGTCCTACGAGCAGTACTTC.

The chain couples TRBV5-5 to TRBJ2-3; D remains ambiguous. Germline values: CDR1 SGHKS, CDR2 YYEKEE (reference sequence). Trimming shortened V by 0 bases and J by 2 bases, and 7 bases separated the two germline ends. The CDR3 consists of 14 residues. In DNA, the CDR3 is TGTGCCAGCAGCTTGGTCCAGTTCACAGATACGCAGTATTTT. As protein: CASSLVQFTDTQYF.

The chain links TRBV6-5 to TRBJ2-7; possible D gene TRBD2, 6 bases. Trimming removed 7 bases at V and 3 bases at J, with 10 bases between. Germline V gene sequence: CDR1 MNHEY, CDR2 SVGAGI. The CDR3 runs 12 residues. The CDR3 region is CASKGEVYEQYF. As DNA, the CDR3 is TGTGCCAGCAAAGGGGAGGTCTACGAGCAGTACTTC.

The sample holds a few counts of this clonotype. This chain joins TRBV5-1 and TRBJ2-3; TRBD2 aligns across 7 bases. CDR3 length: 14 amino acids. V gave up 5 bases and J gave up 1 base; unmatched junction bases: 4. Germline lookup yields CDR1 SGHRS and CDR2 YFSETQ. CDR3 sequence (DNA): TGCGCCAGCAGTGGACTAGTGGGCACAGATACGCAGTATTTT. Amino acid sequence: CASSGLVGTDTQYF.

The chain recombines TRBV3-1 with TRBJ2-7; 7 bases align to TRBD1. Losses at the gene ends were 0 bases for V and 4 bases for J; bases not matched to a gene: 6. The CDR3 extends over 15 amino acids. Germline CDR1 LGHDT, CDR2 YNNKEL (reference sequence). CDR3 in amino acids: CASSQDIGGWYEQYF. CDR3 nucleotide sequence: TGTGCCAGCAGCCAAGATATAGGGGGCTGGTACGAGCAGTACTTC.

This chain joins TRBV5-1 and TRBJ2-2; 13 bases are shared with TRBD2. The ends lost 2 bases at V and 0 bases at J; junction bases unmatched: 4. There are 18 residues in the CDR3. Germline lookup yields CDR1 SGHRS and CDR2 YFSETQ. As DNA, the CDR3 is TGCGCCAGCAGCTTAGGACTAGCGGGAGTTCCGAACACCGGGGAGCTGTTTTTT. It translates to CASSLGLAGVPNTGELFF.

The chain employs TRBV7-2 and TRBJ2-1; 10 positions match TRBD2. The CDR3 contains 16 residues. V shed 5 bases and J 7 bases; nucleotides not matched to a gene: 11. Germline V lookup: CDR1 SGHTA, CDR2 FQGNSA. CDR3 sequence reads: CASSGTSASPRNEQFF. CDR3 bases: TGTGCCAGCAGCGGGACTAGCGCCTCTCCTCGTAATGAGCAGTTCTTC.

V gene TRBV27 combines with J gene TRBJ2-7, with a possible D match to TRBD2 (6 bases). Trimming removed 5 bases at V and 6 bases at J, with 17 bases between. The CDR3 runs to 14 residues. Germline V lookup: CDR1 MNHEY, CDR2 SMNVEV (reference sequence). CDR3 protein: CASSRGTVVVEQYF. The CDR3 DNA follows: TGTGCCAGCAGTCGGGGGACTGTTGTAGTCGAGCAGTACTTC.

The table lists this clonotype with many counts. This chain uses TRBV6-5 with TRBJ2-7; TRBD1 agrees at 9 bases. Germline values: CDR1 MNHEY, CDR2 SVGAGI. The V gene end was trimmed by 4 bases and the J gene end by 3 bases; junction bases not matched to a gene: 10. The CDR3 has 16 amino acids. The CDR3 loop is CASSLRVGQGSYEQYF. CDR3 sequence (DNA): TGTGCCAGCAGTTTAAGAGTCGGACAGGGGAGCTACGAGCAGTACTTC.

In this sample, this clonotype turned up a few times. V is TRBV4-3 and J is TRBJ2-5, with 7 bases matching TRBD1. Germline V lookup: CDR1 LGHNA, CDR2 YSLEER. V shed 1 base, J shed 6 bases, and the junction held 14 bases outside the gene matches. This CDR3 is 17 amino acids long. The DNA for the CDR3 is TGCGCCAGCAGCCAAGGAGGGGGACAGAATTCCTCAAAGACCCAGTACTTC. Translating it yields CASSQGGGQNSSKTQYF.

This clonotype was seen more than once but under ten times. The chain carries TRBV5-1 and TRBJ2-7; the D is unclear. Per germline, CDR1 SGHRS and CDR2 YFSETQ. The CDR3 contains 15 residues. V gave up 0 bases and J gave up 0 bases, with 10 bases separating them. The CDR3 coding sequence is TGCGCCAGCAGCTTGGTCGAAGACGTCTCCTACGAGCAGTACTTC. Residues: CASSLVEDVSYEQYF.